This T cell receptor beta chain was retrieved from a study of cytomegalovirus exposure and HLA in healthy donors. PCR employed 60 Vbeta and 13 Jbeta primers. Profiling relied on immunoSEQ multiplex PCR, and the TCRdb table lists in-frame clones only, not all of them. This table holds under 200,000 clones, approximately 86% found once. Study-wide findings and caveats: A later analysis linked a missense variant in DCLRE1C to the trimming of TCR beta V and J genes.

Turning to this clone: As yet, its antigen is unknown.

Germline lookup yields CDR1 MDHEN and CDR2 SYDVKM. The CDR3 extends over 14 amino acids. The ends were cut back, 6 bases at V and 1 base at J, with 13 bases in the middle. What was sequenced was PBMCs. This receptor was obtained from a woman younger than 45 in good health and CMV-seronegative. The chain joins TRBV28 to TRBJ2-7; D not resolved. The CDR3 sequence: CASSPPTLSYEQYF. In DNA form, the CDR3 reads TGTGCCAGCAGCCCGCCGACTCTTTCCTACGAGCAGTACTTC.